These 29 T cell receptor beta chains were all obtained from the same sample, sequenced in a study of T cell responses to AZD1222 COVID-19 vaccine. The protocol was immunoSEQ multiplex PCR, while the TCRdb copy is restricted to in-frame clones and leaves out a portion. The sample yields approximately 90,000 clones, about 92% seen once. The sequenced sample was peripheral blood, obtained on day 0 of AZD1222 vaccination. The receptors were gathered from an adult in good health.

The chain joins TRBV25-1 to TRBJ2-7, with 9 positions matching TRBD1. The CDR3 runs 14 residues. Germline values: CDR1 MGHDK, CDR2 SYGVNS. The V gene end was trimmed by 8 bases and the J gene end by 1 base; junction bases not matched to a gene: 6. CDR3 nucleotides: TGTGCCAGCGCCGGGACAGGGACGTCCTACGAGCAGTACTTC. Its translation is CASAGTGTSYEQYF.

The gene calls are TRBV6-2 or TRBV6-3 and TRBJ2-3; 16 nucleotides line up with TRBD2. The germline V gene encodes CDR1 MNHEY and CDR2 SVGEGT. There are 18 residues in the CDR3. The V and J ends lost 6 bases and 7 bases, in that order; junction bases with no gene match: 13. This CDR3 reads CASSPHPGLAGGGHTQYF. The CDR3 DNA reads TGTGCCAGCAGCCCCCACCCGGGACTAGCGGGAGGGGGTCATACGCAGTATTTT.

This rearrangement joins TRBV2 to TRBJ2-7, with TRBD1 identical over 7 bases. This CDR3 comprises 14 residues. With V trimmed by 5 bases and J by 3 bases, 7 bases remained unmatched. Germline assignment: CDR1 SNHLY and CDR2 FYNNEI. The CDR3 sequence is CASSPGTAGYEQYF. The CDR3, as DNA: TGTGCCAGCAGTCCCGGGACAGCCGGCTACGAGCAGTACTTC.

This clone was recorded once. The genes are TRBV5-1 and TRBJ1-2; D is unresolved. Trimming stripped 0 bases from V and 8 bases from J, with 11 bases between. The germline CDR1 and CDR2 sequences are SGHRS and YFSETQ. The CDR3 runs 13 residues. The CDR3: CASSLDRTGGYTF. The CDR3 coding sequence is TGCGCCAGCAGCTTGGATAGGACGGGAGGCTACACCTTC.

The V gene is TRBV5-1, the J gene TRBJ2-5, with 7 bases matching TRBD1. V dropped 4 bases and J dropped 3; count of bases not matched to a gene: 3. Germline lookup yields CDR1 SGHRS and CDR2 YFSETQ. This CDR3 is built from 13 residues. The CDR3 DNA sequence: TGCGCCAGCAGCGTGGGGACAGAAGAGACCCAGTACTTC. Translation: CASSVGTEETQYF.

The chain joins TRBV5-1 to TRBJ1-4; D not resolved. CDR3 length: 14 amino acids. Between the trimmed V and J ends, which lost 2 bases and 0 bases, there was a span of 5 bases. Germline V gives CDR1 SGHRS, CDR2 YFSETQ. This CDR3 reads CASSFRATNEKLFF. In nucleotides, the CDR3 is TGCGCCAGCAGCTTTCGAGCAACTAATGAAAAACTGTTTTTT.

The rearrangement joins TRBV5-6 to TRBJ1-4; 8 bases agree with TRBD1. Germline values: CDR1 SGHDT, CDR2 YYEEEE. V was pared by 3 bases and J by 8 bases, with 6 bases of the junction left unmatched. The CDR3 spans 14 residues. The CDR3 nucleotides are TGTGCCAGCAGCTGGAGGACAGGGACCGAAAAACTGTTTTTT. This encodes CASSWRTGTEKLFF. The full variable domain, in which reference TRBV5-6 and TRBJ1-4 provide the parts outside the CDR3, is DAGVTQSPTHLIKTRGQQVTLRCSPKSGHDTVSWYQQALGQGPQFIFQYYEEEERQRGNFPDRFSGHQFPNYSSELNVNALLLGDSALYLCASSWRTGTEKLFFGSGTQLSVL.

The genes are TRBV7-2 and TRBJ2-1, with 7 nucleotides matching TRBD2. The CDR3 is 13 amino acids. CDR1 and CDR2 from the germline V gene are SGHTA and FQGNSA. V lost 8 bases, J lost 6 bases, and 7 bases stayed unmatched. The CDR3 DNA is TGTGCCAGCTCAGGACTAGGATTCAATGAGCAGTTCTTC. Residues: CASSGLGFNEQFF.

This chain uses TRBV11-2 with TRBJ2-5, with 7 nucleotides matching TRBD1. Germline loops: CDR1 SGHAT, CDR2 FQNNGV. V shed 4 bases, J shed 5 bases, and the junction held 13 bases outside the gene matches. There are 16 residues in the CDR3. The CDR3 sequence is CASSSQTGMRAETQYF. The CDR3 region has the DNA TGTGCCAGCAGCTCCCAGACAGGGATGCGGGCGGAGACCCAGTACTTC.

This chain connects TRBV7-2 to TRBJ1-5, with no clear D. Germline V gives CDR1 SGHTA, CDR2 FQGNSA. CDR3 size: 13 residues. With 1 base removed from V and 7 bases from J, the gap between germline ends came to 8 bases. The chain's CDR3 is CASSLGVLQPQHF. The CDR3 nucleotides read TGTGCCAGCAGCTTAGGGGTATTACAGCCCCAGCATTTT.

The chain combines TRBV5-1 with TRBJ2-1; 7 bases agree with TRBD2. After removal of 4 bases from V and 9 bases from J, the junction contained 7 bases not matched to a gene. The CDR3 consists of 13 residues. Germline CDR1 and CDR2: SGHRS and YFSETQ. The DNA for the CDR3 is TGCGCCAGCAGCGTAGGACTAGATGGTGAGCAGTTCTTC. Translating gives CASSVGLDGEQFF. The full variable domain, completed using reference TRBV5-1 and TRBJ2-1, is KAGVTQTPRYLIKTRGQQVTLSCSPISGHRSVSWYQQTPGQGLQFLFEYFSETQRNKGNFPGRFSGRQFSNSRSEMNVSTLELGDSALYLCASSVGLDGEQFFGPGTRLTVL.

This clone was seen a few times. The chain couples TRBV18 to TRBJ1-2; 9 bases match TRBD1. This CDR3 is built from 14 residues. Germline assignment: CDR1 KGHSH and CDR2 LQKENI. The junction had 6 bases not matched to a gene; V was cut back by 2 bases and J by 8 bases. The CDR3 DNA reads TGTGCCAGCTCACCAGGGGACAGGGACGGGGGCTACACCTTC. Protein product: CASSPGDRDGGYTF. The whole variable domain, remainder taken from reference TRBV18 and TRBJ1-2, is NAGVMQNPRHLVRRRGQEARLRCSPMKGHSHVYWYRQLPEEGLKFMVYLQKENIIDESGMPKERFSAEFPKEGPSILRIQQVVRGDSAAYFCASSPGDRDGGYTFGSGTRLTVV.

This clone was seen a few times. The V gene is TRBV4-3, the J gene TRBJ2-2; possible D gene TRBD2, 5 bases. Trimming pared 0 bases from V and 2 bases from J, leaving 13 bases between. CDR1 LGHNA and CDR2 YSLEER come from the germline V gene. There are 17 residues in the CDR3. CDR3: CASSQDRLADNTGELFF. The CDR3 DNA is TGCGCCAGCAGCCAAGATCGGCTAGCCGATAACACCGGGGAGCTGTTTTTT.

This chain connects TRBV12-3 or TRBV12-4 to TRBJ2-3; D is undetermined. Trimming left V 2 bases short and J 3 bases short, with 3 bases between. The CDR3 covers 12 residues. The chain's CDR3 is CASSLFTDTQYF. CDR3 bases: TGTGCCAGCAGTTTATTTACAGATACGCAGTATTTT.

The V call is TRBV10-3, the J call TRBJ2-7; TRBD1 agrees at 8 bases. The CDR3 is made up of 14 amino acids. Germline loops: CDR1 ENHRY, CDR2 SYGVKD. V was pared by 8 bases and J by 3 bases, with 9 bases of the junction left unmatched. The CDR3 coding sequence is TGTGCCATCCGTTCTGAGGGACAGGACTACGAGCAGTACTTC. It codes for CAIRSEGQDYEQYF.

The chain employs TRBV28 and TRBJ1-1; D might be TRBD1 (5 bases). Trimming removed 3 bases from V and 12 bases from J, with 20 bases in between. The CDR3 length is 14 residues. Germline CDR1 is MDHEN and CDR2 is SYDVKM. CDR3 sequence: CASSFGARVGVTFF. Written as DNA, the CDR3 is TGTGCCAGCAGTTTTGGAGCCAGGGTGGGAGTCACTTTCTTT.

The rearrangement uses TRBV15 and TRBJ1-6; D possibly corresponds to TRBD1 (5 bases). Germline CDR1 reads LNHNV; CDR2 reads YYDKDF (reference sequence). CDR3 length: 18 residues. Trimming shortened V by 6 bases and J by 0 bases, and 18 bases separated the two germline ends. The CDR3 loop reads CATRSGTTLSSYNSPLHF. CDR3 in DNA: TGTGCCACCAGGTCCGGGACGACTCTTAGCTCCTATAATTCACCCCTCCACTTT.

The gene calls are TRBV5-1 and TRBJ2-7; 10 bases agree with TRBD1. CDR3 length equals 14 residues. Germline CDR1 SGHRS, CDR2 YFSETQ. With V trimmed by 4 bases and J by 2 bases, 3 bases remained unmatched. The CDR3 region has the DNA TGCGCCAGCAGCGGGGACAGGGGTACCTACGAGCAGTACTTC. Translating it yields CASSGDRGTYEQYF. Complete variable domain (other parts from reference TRBV5-1 and TRBJ2-7): KAGVTQTPRYLIKTRGQQVTLSCSPISGHRSVSWYQQTPGQGLQFLFEYFSETQRNKGNFPGRFSGRQFSNSRSEMNVSTLELGDSALYLCASSGDRGTYEQYFGPGTRLTVT.

V is TRBV6-6 and J is TRBJ2-2; 9 nucleotides agree with TRBD1. Looked up from germline, CDR1 is MNHNY and CDR2 is SVGAGI (reference sequence). V dropped 6 bases and J dropped 5; count of bases not matched to a gene: 10. The CDR3 totals 16 residues. The CDR3 coding sequence is TGTGCCAGCAGCCCCCGCGGACAGGGGAGAACCGGGGAGCTGTTTTTT. The encoded protein is CASSPRGQGRTGELFF.

This chain connects TRBV10-2 to TRBJ2-7, with 10 positions matching TRBD1. V lost 8 bases and J lost 5; bases outside the gene matches: 6. The CDR3 extends over 13 amino acids. CDR1 and CDR2 (germline): WSHSY, SAAADI. The CDR3 here is CASCFGTGDEQYF. The CDR3 nucleotides read TGCGCCAGCTGCTTTGGGACAGGGGACGAGCAGTACTTC.

J is TRBJ2-7 and V is TRBV18, with TRBD1 as a possible D gene (6 bases). Germline values: CDR1 KGHSH, CDR2 LQKENI. This CDR3 spans 12 amino acids. Trimming shortened V by 5 bases and J by 2 bases, and 7 bases separated the two germline ends. The CDR3 DNA follows: TGTGCCAGCTCAAGGACAGCCTACGAGCAGTACTTC. It is translated as CASSRTAYEQYF.

This sequence joins TRBV7-8 and TRBJ1-6; D is unclear. Germline assignment: CDR1 SGHVS and CDR2 FQNEAQ. The CDR3 extends over 11 amino acids. V was cut by 1 base and J by 9 bases, with 1 base left in between. CDR3 protein: CASSLGSPLHF. CDR3 nucleotide sequence: TGTGCCAGCAGCTTAGGTTCACCCCTCCACTTT.

This clone is classed as medium-sized. The chain employs TRBV2 and TRBJ1-3; TRBD1 is a possible D gene (5 bases). V shed 4 bases and J shed 7 bases, with 11 bases lying between them. This CDR3 contains 13 residues. Germline V lookup: CDR1 SNHLY, CDR2 FYNNEI. CDR3 nucleotides: TGTGCCAGCAGTGGCGGGGCAGAGAACACCATATATTTT. Translated, it gives CASSGGAENTIYF.

The rearrangement uses TRBV6-5 and TRBJ2-7; D perhaps matches TRBD2 (6 bases). Trimming shortened V by 2 bases and J by 0 bases, and 11 bases separated the two germline ends. CDR1 is MNHEY and CDR2 is SVGAGI in the germline V gene. The CDR3 totals 15 residues. CDR3 bases: TGTGCCAGCAGTTACGATGGGAGGTACTCCTACGAGCAGTACTTC. Protein product: CASSYDGRYSYEQYF.

This chain links TRBV9 with TRBJ1-4, with 8 positions matching TRBD1. The CDR3 length is 17 residues. J gave up 5 bases and V 3 bases, and 12 bases lay outside the gene matches. The V gene's germline CDR1 is SGDLS and CDR2 YYNGEE. CDR3 loop: CASSGQTGAGSNEKLFF. CDR3 coding DNA: TGTGCCAGCAGCGGTCAGACAGGGGCAGGATCGAATGAAAAACTGTTTTTT.

The rearrangement joins TRBV12-3 or TRBV12-4 to TRBJ1-1; D not certain. The CDR3 loop spans 13 amino acids. Trimming removed 3 bases at V and 4 bases at J, with 9 bases between. CDR3: CASSFSSTTEAFF. The CDR3 coding sequence is TGTGCCAGCAGTTTCTCCTCGACCACTGAAGCTTTCTTT.

The chain couples TRBV30 to TRBJ1-4; 11 bases are shared with TRBD1. Looked up from germline, CDR1 is GTSNPN and CDR2 is SVGIG (reference sequence). Trimming took 1 base from V and 10 from J; bases not matched to a gene: 5. The CDR3 consists of 14 residues. The CDR3 DNA reads TGTGCCTGGAGTGAGGGACAGGGGGTAGGAAAACTGTTTTTT. Translating gives CAWSEGQGVGKLFF.

The chain is built from TRBV9 and TRBJ2-5; TRBD1 matches at 9 bases. Germline V gene data show CDR1 as SGDLS and CDR2 as YYNGEE. Losses at the gene ends were 4 bases for V and 4 bases for J; bases not matched to a gene: 5. This CDR3 is built from 14 residues. The CDR3 DNA is TGTGCCAGCAGCATAATGACAGGGGGAGAGACCCAGTACTTC. This codes for CASSIMTGGETQYF.

The rearrangement uses TRBV27 and TRBJ2-2, with a weak D call TRBD2 (6 bases). Germline loops: CDR1 MNHEY, CDR2 SMNVEV (reference sequence). With 2 bases removed from V and 1 base from J, the gap between germline ends came to 11 bases. There are 16 residues in the CDR3. Here the CDR3 reads CASSLISGGNTGELFF. DNA for the CDR3: TGTGCCAGCAGTTTAATTTCCGGGGGGAACACCGGGGAGCTGTTTTTT.